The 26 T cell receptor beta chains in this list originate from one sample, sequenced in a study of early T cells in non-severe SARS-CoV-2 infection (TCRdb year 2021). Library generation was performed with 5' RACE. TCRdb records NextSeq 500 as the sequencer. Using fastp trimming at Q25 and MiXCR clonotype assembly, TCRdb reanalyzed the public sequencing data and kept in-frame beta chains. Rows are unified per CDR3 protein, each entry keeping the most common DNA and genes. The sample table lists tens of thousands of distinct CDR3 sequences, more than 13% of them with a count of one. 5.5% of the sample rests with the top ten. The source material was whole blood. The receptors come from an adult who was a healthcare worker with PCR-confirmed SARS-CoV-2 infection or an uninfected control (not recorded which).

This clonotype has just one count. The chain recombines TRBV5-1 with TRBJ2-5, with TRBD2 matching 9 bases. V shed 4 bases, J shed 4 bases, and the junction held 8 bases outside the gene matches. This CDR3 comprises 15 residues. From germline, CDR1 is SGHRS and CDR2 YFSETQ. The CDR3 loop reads CASSPNAGGPETQYF. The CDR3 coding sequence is TGCGCCAGCAGCCCGAACGCGGGAGGGCCAGAGACCCAGTACTTC.

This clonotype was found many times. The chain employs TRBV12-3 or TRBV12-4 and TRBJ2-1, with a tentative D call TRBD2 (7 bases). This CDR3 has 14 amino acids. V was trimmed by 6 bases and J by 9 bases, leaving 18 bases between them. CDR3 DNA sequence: TGTGCCAGCAGAGTAGCGGGTCCCAGGGGTGAGCAGTTCTTC. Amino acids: CASRVAGPRGEQFF.

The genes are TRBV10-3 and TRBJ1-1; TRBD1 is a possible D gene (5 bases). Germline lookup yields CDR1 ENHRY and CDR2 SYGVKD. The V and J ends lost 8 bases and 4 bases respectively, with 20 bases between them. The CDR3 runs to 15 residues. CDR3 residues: CAIPSGQGRVTEAFF. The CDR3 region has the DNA TGTGCCATCCCTAGTGGGCAGGGAAGGGTCACTGAAGCTTTCTTT.

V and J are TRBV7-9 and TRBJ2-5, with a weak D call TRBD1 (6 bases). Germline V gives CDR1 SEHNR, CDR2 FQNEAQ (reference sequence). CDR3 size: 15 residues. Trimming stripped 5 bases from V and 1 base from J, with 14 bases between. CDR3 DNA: TGTGCCAGCAGCGAGACGGACAGCGCCCAAGAGACCCAGTACTTC. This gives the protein CASSETDSAQETQYF.

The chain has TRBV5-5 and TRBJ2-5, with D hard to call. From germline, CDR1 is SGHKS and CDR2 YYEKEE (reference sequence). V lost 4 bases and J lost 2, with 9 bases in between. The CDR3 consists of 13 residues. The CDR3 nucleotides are TGTGCCAGCAGCAGGCAGGAGCAAGAGACCCAGTACTTC. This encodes CASSRQEQETQYF.

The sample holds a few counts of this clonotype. CDR3 DNA: TGTGCCAGCAGCCCCGGGGGGGCAGATACGCAGTATTTT. Its protein product is CASSPGGADTQYF. The chain employs TRBV7-3 and TRBJ2-3, with 8 bases matching TRBD2. Trimming removed 5 bases from V and 4 bases from J; junction bases left unmatched: 2. The CDR3 runs to 13 residues. Germline V lookup: CDR1 SGHTA, CDR2 FQGTGA.

CDR3 DNA: TGTGCCAGCAGCTCCGACAGGGCTTCCTACAATGAGCAGTTCTTC. This translates into CASSSDRASYNEQFF. V usage is TRBV11-2 and J usage is TRBJ2-1; 7 bases are a match to TRBD1. The J segment lost 1 base and the V segment lost 4 bases, leaving 4 bases of the junction unmatched. Per the germline V gene, CDR1 is SGHAT and CDR2 is FQNNGV. The CDR3 is 15 residues long.

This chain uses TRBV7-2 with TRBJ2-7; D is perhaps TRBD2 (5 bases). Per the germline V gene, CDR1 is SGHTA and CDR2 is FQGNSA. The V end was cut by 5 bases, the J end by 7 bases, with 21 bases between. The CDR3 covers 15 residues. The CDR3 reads CASSPLRSFPGEQYF. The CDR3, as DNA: TGTGCCAGCAGCCCCTTGAGGTCGTTTCCGGGGGAGCAGTACTTC.

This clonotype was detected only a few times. In nucleotides, the CDR3 is TGCGCCAGCAGCCAGCCTAATGGCGAAAAACTGTTTTTT. Protein product: CASSQPNGEKLFF. The chain combines TRBV4-3 with TRBJ1-4; D is unclear. V was cut by 3 bases and J by 8 bases, with 10 bases left in between. CDR3 length: 13 amino acids. The germline V gene has CDR1 LGHNA and CDR2 YSLEER.

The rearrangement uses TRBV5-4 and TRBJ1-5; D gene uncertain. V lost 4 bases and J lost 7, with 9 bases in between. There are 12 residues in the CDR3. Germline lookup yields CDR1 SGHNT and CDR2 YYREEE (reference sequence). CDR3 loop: CASSAPGQPQHF. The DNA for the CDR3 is TGTGCCAGCAGCGCCCCCGGGCAGCCCCAGCATTTT. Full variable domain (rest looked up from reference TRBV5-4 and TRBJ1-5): ETGVTQSPTHLIKTRGQQVTLRCSSQSGHNTVSWYQQALGQGPQFIFQYYREEENGRGNFPPRFSGLQFPNYSSELNVNALELDDSALYLCASSAPGQPQHFGDGTRLSIL.

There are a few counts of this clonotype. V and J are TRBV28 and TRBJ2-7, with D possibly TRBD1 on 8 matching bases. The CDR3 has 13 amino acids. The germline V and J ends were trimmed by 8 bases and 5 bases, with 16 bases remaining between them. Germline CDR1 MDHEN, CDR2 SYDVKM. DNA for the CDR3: TGTGCCAGCTCCGACAGGGGAGGGAACGAGCAGTACTTC. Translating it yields CASSDRGGNEQYF.

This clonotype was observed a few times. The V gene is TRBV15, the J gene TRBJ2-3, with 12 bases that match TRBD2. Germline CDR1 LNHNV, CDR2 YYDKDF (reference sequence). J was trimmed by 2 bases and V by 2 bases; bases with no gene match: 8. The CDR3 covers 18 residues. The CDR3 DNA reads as TGTGCCACCAGCAGACCCCCCGGGACTAGCGGGCCCACAGATACGCAGTATTTT. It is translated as CATSRPPGTSGPTDTQYF. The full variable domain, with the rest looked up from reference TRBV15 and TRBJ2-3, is DAMVIQNPRYQVTQFGKPVTLSCSQTLNHNVMYWYQQKSSQAPKLLFHYYDKDFNNEADTPDNFQSRRPNTSFCFLDIRSPGLGDTAMYLCATSRPPGTSGPTDTQYFGPGTRLTVL.

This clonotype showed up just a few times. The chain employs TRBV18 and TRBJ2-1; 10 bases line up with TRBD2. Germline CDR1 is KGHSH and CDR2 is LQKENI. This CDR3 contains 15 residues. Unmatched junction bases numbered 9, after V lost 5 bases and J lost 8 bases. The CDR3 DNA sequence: TGTGCCAGCTCAGCCGGGACTAGCGCTTTGGATGAGCAGTTCTTC. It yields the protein CASSAGTSALDEQFF.

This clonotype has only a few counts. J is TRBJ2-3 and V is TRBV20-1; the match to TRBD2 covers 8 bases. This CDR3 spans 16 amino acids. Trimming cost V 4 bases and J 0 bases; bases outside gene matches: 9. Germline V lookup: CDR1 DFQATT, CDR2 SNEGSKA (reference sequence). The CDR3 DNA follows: TGCAGTGCTACCGTAACTAGCGGCACTAGCACAGATACGCAGTATTTT. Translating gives CSATVTSGTSTDTQYF.

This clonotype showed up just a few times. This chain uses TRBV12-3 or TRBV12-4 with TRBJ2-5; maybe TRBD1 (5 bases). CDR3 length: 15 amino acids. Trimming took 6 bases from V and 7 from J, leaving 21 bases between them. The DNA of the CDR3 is TGTGCCAGCAGCCCCCGGACAATACAAGATGGGACCCAGTACTTC. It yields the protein CASSPRTIQDGTQYF.

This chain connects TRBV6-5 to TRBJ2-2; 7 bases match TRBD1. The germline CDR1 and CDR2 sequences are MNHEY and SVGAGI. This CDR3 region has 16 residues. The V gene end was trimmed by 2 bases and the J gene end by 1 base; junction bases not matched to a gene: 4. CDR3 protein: CASSYPRTGNTGELFF. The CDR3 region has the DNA TGTGCCAGCAGTTACCCGAGGACAGGGAACACCGGGGAGCTGTTTTTT.

The CDR3 nucleotides read TGTGCCACCCGACCAGGGACTAGGGATACCAGTGAGCAGTTCTTC. Amino acid sequence: CATRPGTRDTSEQFF. The chain couples TRBV6-2 or TRBV6-3 to TRBJ2-1; 8 nucleotides align to TRBD2. CDR3 length equals 15 residues. Germline CDR1 is MNHEY and CDR2 is SVGEGT. Trimming removed 10 bases from V and 9 bases from J; junction bases left unmatched: 17.

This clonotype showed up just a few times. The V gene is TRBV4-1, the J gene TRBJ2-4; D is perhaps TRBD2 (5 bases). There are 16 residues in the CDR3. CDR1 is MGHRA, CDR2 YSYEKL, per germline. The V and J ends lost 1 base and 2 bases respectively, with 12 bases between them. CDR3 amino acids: CASSQGFLGTKNIQYF. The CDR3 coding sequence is TGCGCCAGCAGCCAAGGGTTTCTCGGGACCAAAAACATTCAGTACTTC.

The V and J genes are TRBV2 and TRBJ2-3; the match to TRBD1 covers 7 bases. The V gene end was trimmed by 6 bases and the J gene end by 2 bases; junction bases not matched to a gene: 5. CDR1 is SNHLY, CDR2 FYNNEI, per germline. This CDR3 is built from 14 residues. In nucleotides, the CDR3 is TGTGCCAGCAGGTCAGGGGGATTCACAGATACGCAGTATTTT. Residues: CASRSGGFTDTQYF.

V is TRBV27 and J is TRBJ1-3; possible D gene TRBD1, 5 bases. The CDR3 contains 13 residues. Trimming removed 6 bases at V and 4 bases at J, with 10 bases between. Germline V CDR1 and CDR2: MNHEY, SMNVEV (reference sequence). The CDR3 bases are TGTGCCAGCAGCCCAGGGTACGGAAACACCATATATTTT. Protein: CASSPGYGNTIYF.

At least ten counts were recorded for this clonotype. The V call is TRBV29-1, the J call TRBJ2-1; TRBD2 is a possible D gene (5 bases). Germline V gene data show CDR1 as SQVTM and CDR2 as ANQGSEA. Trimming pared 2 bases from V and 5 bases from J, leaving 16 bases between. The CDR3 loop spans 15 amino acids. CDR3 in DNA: TGCAGCGTTGAAAGGGCTCAACTAGGCAACAATGAGCAGTTCTTC. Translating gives CSVERAQLGNNEQFF.

The CDR3 loop is CSAGVTYEQYF. In DNA form, the CDR3 reads TGCAGCGCCGGAGTAACCTACGAGCAGTACTTC. The rearrangement links TRBV29-1 to TRBJ2-7, with D unclear. The CDR3 spans 11 residues. CDR1 and CDR2 (germline): SQVTM, ANQGSEA. The V and J ends lost 7 bases and 2 bases respectively, with 9 bases between them.

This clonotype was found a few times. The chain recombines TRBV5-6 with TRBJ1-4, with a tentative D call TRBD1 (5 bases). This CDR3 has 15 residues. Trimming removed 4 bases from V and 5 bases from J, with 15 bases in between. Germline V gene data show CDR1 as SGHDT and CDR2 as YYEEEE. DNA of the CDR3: TGTGCCAGCAGCCAGAGGGGACCGCTAAATGAAAAACTGTTTTTT. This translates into CASSQRGPLNEKLFF.

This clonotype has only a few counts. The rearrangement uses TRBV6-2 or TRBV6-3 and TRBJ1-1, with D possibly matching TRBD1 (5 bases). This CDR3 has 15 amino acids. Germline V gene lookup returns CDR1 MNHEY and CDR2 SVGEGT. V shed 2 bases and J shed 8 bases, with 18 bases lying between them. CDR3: CASSYPPRVPPEAFF. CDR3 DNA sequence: TGTGCCAGCAGTTACCCCCCCAGGGTTCCTCCGGAAGCTTTCTTT.

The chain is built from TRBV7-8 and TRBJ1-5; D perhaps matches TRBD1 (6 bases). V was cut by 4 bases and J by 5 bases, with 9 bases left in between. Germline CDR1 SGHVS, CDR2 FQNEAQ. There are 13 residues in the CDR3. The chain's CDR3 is CASSSGQHQPQHF. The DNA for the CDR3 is TGTGCCAGCAGCTCTGGACAGCATCAGCCCCAGCATTTT.

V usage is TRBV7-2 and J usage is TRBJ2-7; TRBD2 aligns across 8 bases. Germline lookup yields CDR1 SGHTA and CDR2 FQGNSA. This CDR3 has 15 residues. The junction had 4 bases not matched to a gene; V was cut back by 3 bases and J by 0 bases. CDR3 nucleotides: TGTGCCAGCAGCTTCCCTAGCGGGTCCTCCTACGAGCAGTACTTC. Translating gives CASSFPSGSSYEQYF.